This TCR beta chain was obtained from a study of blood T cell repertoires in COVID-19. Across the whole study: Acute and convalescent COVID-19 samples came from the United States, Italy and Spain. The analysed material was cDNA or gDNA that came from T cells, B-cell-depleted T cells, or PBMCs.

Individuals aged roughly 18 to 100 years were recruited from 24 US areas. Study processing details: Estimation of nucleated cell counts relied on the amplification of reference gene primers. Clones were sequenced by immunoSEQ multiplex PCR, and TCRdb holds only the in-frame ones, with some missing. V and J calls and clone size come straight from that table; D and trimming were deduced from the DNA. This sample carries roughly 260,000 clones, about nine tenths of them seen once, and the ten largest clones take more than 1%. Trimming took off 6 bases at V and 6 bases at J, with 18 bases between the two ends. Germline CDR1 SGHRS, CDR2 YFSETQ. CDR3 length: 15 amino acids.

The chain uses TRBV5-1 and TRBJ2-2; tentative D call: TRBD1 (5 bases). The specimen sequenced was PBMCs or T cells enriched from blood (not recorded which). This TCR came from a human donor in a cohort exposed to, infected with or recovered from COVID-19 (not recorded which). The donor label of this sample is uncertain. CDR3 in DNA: TGCGCCAGCAATAAGGGGTCAGCAAATGCCGGGGAGCTGTTTTTT. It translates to CASNKGSANAGELFF.